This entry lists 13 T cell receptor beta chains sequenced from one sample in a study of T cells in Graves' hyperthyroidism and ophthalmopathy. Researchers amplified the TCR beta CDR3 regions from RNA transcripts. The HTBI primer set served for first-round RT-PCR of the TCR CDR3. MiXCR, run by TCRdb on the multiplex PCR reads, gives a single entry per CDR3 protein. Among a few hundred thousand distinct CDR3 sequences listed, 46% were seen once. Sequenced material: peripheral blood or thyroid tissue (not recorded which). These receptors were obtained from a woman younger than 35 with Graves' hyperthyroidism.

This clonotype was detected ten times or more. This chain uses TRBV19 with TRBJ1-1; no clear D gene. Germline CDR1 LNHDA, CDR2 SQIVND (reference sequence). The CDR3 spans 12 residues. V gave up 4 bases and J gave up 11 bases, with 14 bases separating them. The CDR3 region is CASSSGIRDAFF. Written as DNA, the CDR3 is TGTGCCAGTAGTAGCGGAATTAGAGACGCTTTCTTT.

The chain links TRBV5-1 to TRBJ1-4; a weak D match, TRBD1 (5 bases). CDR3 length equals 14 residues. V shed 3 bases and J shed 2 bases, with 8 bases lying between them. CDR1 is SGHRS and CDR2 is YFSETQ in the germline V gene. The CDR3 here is CASSWGVTNEKLFF. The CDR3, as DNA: TGCGCCAGCAGCTGGGGGGTGACTAATGAAAAACTGTTTTTT.

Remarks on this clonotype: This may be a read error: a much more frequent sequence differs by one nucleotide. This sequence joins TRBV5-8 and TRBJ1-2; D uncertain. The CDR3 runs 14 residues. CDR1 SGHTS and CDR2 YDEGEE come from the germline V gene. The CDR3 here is CASSFPGSNYGNTF. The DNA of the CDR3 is TGTGCCAGCAGCTTCCCGGGTTCAAACTATGGCAACACCTTC.

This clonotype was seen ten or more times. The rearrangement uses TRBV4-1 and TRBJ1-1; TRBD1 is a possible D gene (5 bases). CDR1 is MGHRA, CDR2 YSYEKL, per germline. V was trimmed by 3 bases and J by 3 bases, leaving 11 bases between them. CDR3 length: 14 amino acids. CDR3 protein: CASSQGWGDTEAFF. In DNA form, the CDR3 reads TGCGCCAGCAGCCAGGGATGGGGGGACACTGAAGCTTTCTTT.

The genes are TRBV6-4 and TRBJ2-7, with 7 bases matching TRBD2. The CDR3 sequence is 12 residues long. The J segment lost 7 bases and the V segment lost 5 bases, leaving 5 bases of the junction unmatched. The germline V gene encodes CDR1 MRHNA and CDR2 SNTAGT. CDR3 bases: TGTGCCAGCAGTCCCCTTAGCGGGGAGCAGTACTTC. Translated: CASSPLSGEQYF.

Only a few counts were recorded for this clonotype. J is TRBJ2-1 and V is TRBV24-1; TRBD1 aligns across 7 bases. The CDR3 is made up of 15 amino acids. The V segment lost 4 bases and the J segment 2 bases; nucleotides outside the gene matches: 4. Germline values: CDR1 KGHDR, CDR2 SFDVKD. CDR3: CATSEHRGAYNEQFF. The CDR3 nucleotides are TGTGCCACCAGTGAACACAGGGGCGCCTACAATGAGCAGTTCTTC.

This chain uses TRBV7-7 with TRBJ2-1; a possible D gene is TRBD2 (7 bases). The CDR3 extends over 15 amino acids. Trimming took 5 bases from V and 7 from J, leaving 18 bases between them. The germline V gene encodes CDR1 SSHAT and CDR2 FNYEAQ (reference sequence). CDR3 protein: CASSIGGGRLNEQFF. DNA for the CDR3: TGTGCCAGCAGCATAGGGGGGGGACGTTTGAATGAGCAGTTCTTC.

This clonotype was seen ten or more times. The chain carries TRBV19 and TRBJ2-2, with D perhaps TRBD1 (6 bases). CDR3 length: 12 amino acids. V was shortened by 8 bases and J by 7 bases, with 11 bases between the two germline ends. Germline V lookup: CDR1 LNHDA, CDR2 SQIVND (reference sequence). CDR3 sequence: CASYQGSGELFF. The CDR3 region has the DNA TGTGCCAGTTATCAGGGGAGCGGGGAGCTGTTTTTT.

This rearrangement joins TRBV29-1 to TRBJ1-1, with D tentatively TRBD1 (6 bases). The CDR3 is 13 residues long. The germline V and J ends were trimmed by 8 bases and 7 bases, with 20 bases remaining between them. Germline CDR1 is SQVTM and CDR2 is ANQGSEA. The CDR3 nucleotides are TGCAGCTTGGAGGGGGGCGTAAGGGTTGAAGCTTTCTTT. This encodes CSLEGGVRVEAFF. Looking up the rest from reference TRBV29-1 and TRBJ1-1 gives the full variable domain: SAVISQKPSRDICQRGTSLTIQCQVDSQVTMMFWYRQQPGQSLTLIATANQGSEATYESGFVIDKFPISRPNLTFSTLTVSNMSPEDSSIYLCSLEGGVRVEAFFGQGTRLTVV.

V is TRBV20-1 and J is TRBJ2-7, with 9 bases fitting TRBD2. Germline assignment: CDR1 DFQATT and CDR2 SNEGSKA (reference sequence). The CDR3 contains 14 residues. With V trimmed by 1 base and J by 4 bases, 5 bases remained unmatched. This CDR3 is CSARVGSGSYEQYF. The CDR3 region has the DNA TGCAGTGCTAGAGTAGGTAGCGGGAGTTACGAGCAGTACTTC.

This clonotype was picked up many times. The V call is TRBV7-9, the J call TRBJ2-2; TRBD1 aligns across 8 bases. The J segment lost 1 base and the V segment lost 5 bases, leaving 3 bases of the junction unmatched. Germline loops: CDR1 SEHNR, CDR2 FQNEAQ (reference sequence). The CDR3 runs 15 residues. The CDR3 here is CASSRTGWNTGELFF. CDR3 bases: TGTGCCAGCAGCAGGACAGGGTGGAACACCGGGGAGCTGTTTTTT.

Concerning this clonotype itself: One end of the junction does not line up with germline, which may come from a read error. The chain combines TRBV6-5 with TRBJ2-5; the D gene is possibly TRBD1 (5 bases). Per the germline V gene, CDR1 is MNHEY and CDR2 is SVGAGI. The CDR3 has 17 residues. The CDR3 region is CASSESNRLGGAEAQYF. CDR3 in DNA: TGCGCCAGCAGTGAGTCGAACCGCTTAGGTGGGGCTGAGGCCCAGTACTTC.

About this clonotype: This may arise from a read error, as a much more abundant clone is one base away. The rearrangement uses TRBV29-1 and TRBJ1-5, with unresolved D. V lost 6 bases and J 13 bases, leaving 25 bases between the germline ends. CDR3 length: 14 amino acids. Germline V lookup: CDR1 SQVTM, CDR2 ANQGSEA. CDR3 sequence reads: CSVLAGGPTDTQHF. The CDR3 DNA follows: TGCAGCGTGTTAGCGGGAGGTCCCACAGATACGCAGCATTTT.